This T cell receptor beta chain stems from a study of neurological immune-mediated disorders. This CDR3 spans 15 amino acids. V shed 5 bases, J shed 7 bases, and the junction held 4 bases outside the gene matches. TCRdb itself ran the 5' RACE reads through MiXCR, one entry per CDR3 protein. The profile shows just under 45,000 distinct CDR3 sequences, 9.5% to 15% of them singletons. This clonotype has ten or more counts. Healthy controls consisted of blood bank volunteers in Maryland, USA. V and J are TRBV12-3 or TRBV12-4 and TRBJ1-6, with 11 bases fitting TRBD1. Sequences were obtained from PBMCs. The receptor was derived from a female donor in good health. The CDR3 sequence is CASSRRTGGNSPLHF. The CDR3, as DNA: TGTGCCAGCAGTCGTCGGACAGGGGGCAATTCACCCCTCCACTTT.